The rows below give T cell receptor beta chains drawn from one sample of a study of T cell responses to AZD1222 COVID-19 vaccine. Sequencing was performed with immunoSEQ multiplex PCR; in TCRdb, only in-frame clones are kept and a portion is missing. There are more than 95,000 clones in the sample; roughly 88% occur only once, and over 5.5% lies in the top ten. This specimen consisted of peripheral blood, obtained on day 0 of AZD1222 vaccination. The receptors stem from an adult in good health. The CDR3 runs from the conserved cysteine through the conserved F or W. A D gene is named only where the DNA matches it firmly. Not every row has a clone size; where given, it reads once, few, many or a size class.

clone_size | d_call | j_call | v_call | cdr3_aa | cdr3_nt
. | TRBD2 | TRBJ2-5 | TRBV3-1/TRBV3-2 | CASRLAGPQETQYF | TGTGCCAGCAGGCTAGCGGGCCCCCAAGAGACCCAGTACTTC
. | . | TRBJ1-1 | TRBV5-1 | CASSPMARGPDAEAFF | TGCGCCAGCAGCCCAATGGCTCGGGGTCCGGACGCTGAAGCTTTCTTT
once | . | TRBJ1-1 | TRBV29-1 | CSVPRGAEAFF | TGCAGCGTGCCCCGCGGGGCTGAAGCTTTCTTT
. | . | TRBJ1-6 | TRBV7-8 | CASSLDSYNSPLHF | TGTGCCAGCAGCTTAGACAGCTATAATTCACCCCTCCACTTT
. | . | TRBJ2-2 | TRBV5-1 | CASSFRTDTGELFF | TGCGCCAGCAGCTTTCGGACAGACACCGGGGAGCTGTTTTTT
. | . | TRBJ1-1 | TRBV20-1 | CSASGAVLGALTEAFF | TGCAGTGCTAGTGGTGCGGTACTGGGGGCGCTGACTGAAGCTTTCTTT
. | . | TRBJ2-3 | TRBV3-1/TRBV3-2 | CASSQVFLSEGRLDTQYF | TGTGCCAGCAGCCAAGTGTTCCTCTCGGAGGGGAGATTAGATACGCAGTATTTT
. | . | TRBJ1-4 | TRBV5-1 | CASMRPGVNEKLFF | TGCGCCAGCATGCGTCCAGGGGTTAATGAAAAACTGTTTTTT
. | . | TRBJ1-1 | TRBV13 | CASSLGPVFEAFF | TGTGCCAGCAGCTTAGGTCCGGTCTTTGAAGCTTTCTTT
. | TRBD1 | TRBJ1-4 | TRBV10-3 | CAISEQGPFNEKLFF | TGTGCCATCAGTGAACAGGGGCCCTTTAATGAAAAACTGTTTTTT
. | TRBD1 | TRBJ2-7 | TRBV7-2 | CASSSTGTARPIPYEQYF | TGTGCCAGCAGCTCCACCGGGACAGCCCGCCCCATACCCTACGAGCAGTACTTC
. | . | TRBJ1-4 | TRBV5-1 | CASSLGTDEKLFF | TGCGCCAGCAGCTTGGGGACGGATGAAAAACTGTTTTTT
. | . | TRBJ2-7 | TRBV2 | CASTASGGPFYEQYF | TGTGCCAGCACCGCCAGTGGGGGACCATTCTACGAGCAGTACTTC
. | . | TRBJ2-5 | TRBV5-1 | CASSLQGTTEETQYF | TGCGCCAGCAGCTTACAGGGAACCACAGAAGAGACCCAGTACTTC
once | . | TRBJ1-1 | TRBV30 | CAWSVRWETEAFF | TGTGCCTGGAGTGTACGTTGGGAGACTGAAGCTTTCTTT
. | . | TRBJ1-1 | TRBV4-1 | CASSQEGTNTEAFF | TGCGCCAGCAGCCAAGAGGGGACTAACACTGAAGCTTTCTTT
few | . | TRBJ1-6 | TRBV6-6 | CASQGLESPLHF | TGTGCCAGCCAGGGGCTAGAGTCACCCCTCCACTTT
. | . | TRBJ1-1 | TRBV14 | CASSQAPNTEAFF | TGTGCCAGCAGCCAAGCACCGAACACTGAAGCTTTCTTT
. | . | TRBJ2-1 | TRBV28 | CASFQGTLNEQFF | TGTGCCAGCTTCCAGGGTACCCTCAATGAGCAGTTCTTC
. | TRBD1 | TRBJ1-1 | TRBV2 | CASSGEGQVAFF | TGTGCCAGCAGTGGCGAGGGACAGGTGGCTTTCTTT
once | TRBD1 | TRBJ1-2 | TRBV7-2 | CASSSGGEWDGYTF | TGTGCCAGCAGCTCAGGGGGCGAATGGGATGGCTACACCTTC
. | TRBD1 | TRBJ1-5 | TRBV7-8 | CASSSARQGAWEPQHF | TGTGCCAGCAGCTCGGCAAGACAGGGGGCGTGGGAGCCCCAGCATTTT
. | TRBD2 | TRBJ2-1 | TRBV9 | CASSPSGGSYNEQFF | TGTGCCAGCAGCCCAAGCGGGGGGTCCTACAATGAGCAGTTCTTC
. | . | TRBJ2-1 | TRBV19 | CASTGASYNEQFF | TGTGCCAGCACGGGAGCCTCCTACAATGAGCAGTTCTTC
. | . | TRBJ2-1 | TRBV9 | CASSVGSRLINEQFF | TGTGCCAGCAGCGTAGGGTCCCGGCTCATAAATGAGCAGTTCTTC
. | . | TRBJ2-7 | TRBV2 | CASTGPSRSSYEQYF | TGTGCCAGCACTGGTCCTTCCAGGAGCTCCTACGAGCAGTACTTC
. | . | TRBJ2-7 | TRBV5-1 | CASSLGGTTYEQYF | TGCGCCAGCAGCTTGGGGGGGACAACGTACGAGCAGTACTTC
. | TRBD2 | TRBJ2-4 | TRBV7-9 | CASSLKGGLTDIQYF | TGTGCCAGCAGCTTAAAGGGAGGGCTTACGGACATTCAGTACTTC